Each of the 4 T cell receptor beta chains below was sequenced from the same sample in a study of PD-1 blockade in classical Hodgkin lymphoma. Generated by immunoSEQ multiplex PCR, the TCRdb table keeps only in-frame clones and is missing some. The table records 66,000 or so clones, over 55% of them present only once. All the patients suffered relapse after autologous stem cell transplantation, and brentuximab vedotin exposure differed. The input for sequencing was peripheral blood mononuclear cells (PBMCs), taken before the second cycle of nivolumab. The receptor set was obtained from a human donor with classical Hodgkin lymphoma.

The chain combines TRBV6-6 with TRBJ1-1, with TRBD1 matching 9 bases. The CDR3 has 15 amino acids. Germline CDR1 reads MNHNY; CDR2 reads SVGAGI (reference sequence). V dropped 8 bases and J dropped 1; count of bases not matched to a gene: 8. The CDR3 DNA reads as TGTGCCAGCCTTAATACAGGGGGCGCGAACACTGAAGCTTTCTTT. The encoded protein is CASLNTGGANTEAFF.

The CDR3, as DNA: TGTGCCAGCTCTCCTCTAACTGGCTACACCTTC. This translates into CASSPLTGYTF. This sequence joins TRBV18 and TRBJ1-2; D unclear. CDR1 and CDR2 from the germline V gene are KGHSH and LQKENI. This CDR3 has 11 residues. Trimming left V 6 bases short and J 7 bases short, with 9 bases between. Supplemented by reference TRBV18 and TRBJ1-2, the full variable domain reads NAGVMQNPRHLVRRRGQEARLRCSPMKGHSHVYWYRQLPEEGLKFMVYLQKENIIDESGMPKERFSAEFPKEGPSILRIQQVVRGDSAAYFCASSPLTGYTFGSGTRLTVV.

The chain carries TRBV7-3 and TRBJ1-4, with TRBD1 as a possible D gene (5 bases). Germline-derived CDR1 and CDR2 are SGHTA and FQGTGA. V lost 1 base, J lost 6 bases, and 15 bases lay in between. The CDR3 is made up of 16 amino acids. The CDR3 loop is CASSLSLVGGDEKLFF. The DNA of the CDR3 is TGTGCCAGCAGCTTAAGTCTGGTGGGGGGTGATGAAAAACTGTTTTTT. Based on the CDR3 plus reference TRBV7-3 and TRBJ1-4, the full variable domain is GAGVSQTPSNKVTEKGKYVELRCDPISGHTALYWYRQSLGQGPEFLIYFQGTGAADDSGLPNDRFFAVRPEGSVSTLKIQRTERGDSAVYLCASSLSLVGGDEKLFFGSGTQLSVL.

The chain is built from TRBV27 and TRBJ2-1; TRBD1 agrees at 10 bases. From germline, CDR1 is MNHEY and CDR2 SMNVEV (reference sequence). V gave up 4 bases and J gave up 7 bases; unmatched junction bases: 7. This CDR3 contains 15 residues. The CDR3 bases are TGTGCCAGCAGTTACCGGGACAGGGGCCGGAATGAGCAGTTCTTC. Translating gives CASSYRDRGRNEQFF.